One T cell receptor beta chain is described in this entry. The data stem from a study of OX40 agonist ivuxolimab in advanced cancers. Produced via immunoSEQ multiplex PCR; TCRdb's table is partial and in-frame only. There are about 73,000 clones in the sample; about 85% occur only once, and about 8% lies in the top ten. The CDR3 has 13 amino acids. The V end lost 5 bases, the J end lost 5 bases, and 12 bases lay between the germline ends. CDR1 is MDHEN and CDR2 is SYDVKM in the germline V gene. This specimen consisted of CD4+ or CD8+ T cells sorted from blood, obtained in a trial of the OX40 agonist ivuxolimab. V and J are TRBV28 and TRBJ2-5, with D perhaps assigned TRBD1 or TRBD2 (6 bases each). The TCR sequence derives from an adult with an advanced solid tumor such as melanoma, head and neck, liver or kidney cancer. For the CDR3, the DNA is TGTGCCAGCAGTCGGAGGGGGGAGGAGACCCAGTACTTC. As protein: CASSRRGEETQYF.